The source of this T cell receptor beta chain is a study of cytomegalovirus exposure and HLA in healthy donors. The CDR3 is made up of 15 amino acids. Deletions cut 2 bases from V and 6 bases from J, with 16 bases between. The germline V gene has CDR1 MNHNS and CDR2 SASEGT. PCR amplification relied on 60 Vbeta primers (plus 13 Jbeta primers). TCRdb's copy holds only in-frame clones and misses some; the assay was immunoSEQ multiplex PCR. This sample has roughly 160,000 clones, with approximately 78% found just once. Study-level findings and limits: Associated with cytomegalovirus, according to the listing, were 150 to 200 TCR beta chains. Usually a TCR sequence was rare, but some public TCRs were found in many donors.

Points on this clone: What it recognizes is unknown.

The sequence was obtained from a woman younger than 45 in good health and CMV-seropositive. Material for sequencing was PBMCs. The rearrangement links TRBV6-1 to TRBJ1-2, with D tentatively TRBD1 (5 bases). The CDR3 DNA reads TGTGCCAGCAGTGAATGGTGGAGGGGCCTAAATGGCTACACCTTC. Translation: CASSEWWRGLNGYTF.